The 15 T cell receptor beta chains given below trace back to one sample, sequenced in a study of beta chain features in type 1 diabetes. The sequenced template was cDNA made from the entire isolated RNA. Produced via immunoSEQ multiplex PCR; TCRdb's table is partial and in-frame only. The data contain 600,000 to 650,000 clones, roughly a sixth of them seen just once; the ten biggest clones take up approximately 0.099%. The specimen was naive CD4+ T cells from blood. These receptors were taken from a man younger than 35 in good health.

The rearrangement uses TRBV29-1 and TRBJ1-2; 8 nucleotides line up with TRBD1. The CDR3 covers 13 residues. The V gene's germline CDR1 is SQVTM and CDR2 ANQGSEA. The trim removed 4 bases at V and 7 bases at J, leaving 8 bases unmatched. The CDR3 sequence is CSVVRGRASGYTF. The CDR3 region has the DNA TGCAGCGTTGTCAGGGGGCGCGCCAGTGGCTACACCTTC.

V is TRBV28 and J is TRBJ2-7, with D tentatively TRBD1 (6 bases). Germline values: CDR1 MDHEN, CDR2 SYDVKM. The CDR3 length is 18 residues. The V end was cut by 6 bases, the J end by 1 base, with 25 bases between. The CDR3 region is CASRLEQGSSRPSYEQYF. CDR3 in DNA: TGTGCCAGCAGGCTAGAACAGGGTTCCTCCAGGCCATCCTACGAGCAGTACTTC. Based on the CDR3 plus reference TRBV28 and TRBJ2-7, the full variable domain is DVKVTQSSRYLVKRTGEKVFLECVQDMDHENMFWYRQDPGLGLRLIYFSYDVKMKEKGDIPEGYSVSREKKERFSLILESASTNQTSMYLCASRLEQGSSRPSYEQYFGPGTRLTVT.

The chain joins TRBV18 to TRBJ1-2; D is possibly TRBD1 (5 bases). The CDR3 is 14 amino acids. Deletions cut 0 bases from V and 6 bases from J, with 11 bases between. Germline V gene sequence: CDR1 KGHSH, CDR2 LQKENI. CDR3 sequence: CASSPPKGRHGYTF. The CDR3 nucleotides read TGTGCCAGCTCACCACCAAAGGGGAGGCATGGCTACACCTTC.

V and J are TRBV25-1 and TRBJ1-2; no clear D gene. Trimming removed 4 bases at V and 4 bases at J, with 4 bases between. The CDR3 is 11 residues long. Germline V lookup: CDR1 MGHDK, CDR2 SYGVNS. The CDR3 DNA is TGTGCCAGCAGTGTGGGCTATGGCTACACCTTC. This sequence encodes CASSVGYGYTF.

CDR3 loop: CASSLKRPTTNEKLFF. Written as DNA, the CDR3 is TGTGCCAGCAGCTTAAAAAGGCCCACGACTAATGAAAAACTGTTTTTT. This chain links TRBV7-9 with TRBJ1-4, with D unclear. CDR1 is SEHNR and CDR2 is FQNEAQ in the germline V gene (reference sequence). The CDR3 spans 16 residues. Trimming shortened V by 2 bases and J by 2 bases, and 12 bases separated the two germline ends.

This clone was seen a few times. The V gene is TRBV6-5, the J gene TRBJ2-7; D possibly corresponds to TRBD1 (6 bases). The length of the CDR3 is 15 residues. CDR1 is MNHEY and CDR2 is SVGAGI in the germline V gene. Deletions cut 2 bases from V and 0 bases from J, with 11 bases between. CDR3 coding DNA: TGTGCCAGCAGTTACGCAGGGACAAGCTCCTACGAGCAGTACTTC. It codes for CASSYAGTSSYEQYF.

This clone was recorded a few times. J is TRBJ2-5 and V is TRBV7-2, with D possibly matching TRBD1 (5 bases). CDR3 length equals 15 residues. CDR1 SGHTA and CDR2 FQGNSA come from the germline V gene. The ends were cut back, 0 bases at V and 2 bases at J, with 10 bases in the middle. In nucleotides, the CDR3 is TGTGCCAGCAGCTTAGCGGGTTCAGGGCAAGAGACCCAGTACTTC. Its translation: CASSLAGSGQETQYF.

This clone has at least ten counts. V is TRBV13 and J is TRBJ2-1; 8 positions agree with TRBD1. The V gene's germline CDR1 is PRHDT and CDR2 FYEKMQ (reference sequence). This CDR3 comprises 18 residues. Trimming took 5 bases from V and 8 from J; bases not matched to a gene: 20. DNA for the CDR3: TGTGCCAGCAGCAAAACGACAGGGGACAGAGGAATAAGCTATGAGCAGTTCTTC. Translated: CASSKTTGDRGISYEQFF.

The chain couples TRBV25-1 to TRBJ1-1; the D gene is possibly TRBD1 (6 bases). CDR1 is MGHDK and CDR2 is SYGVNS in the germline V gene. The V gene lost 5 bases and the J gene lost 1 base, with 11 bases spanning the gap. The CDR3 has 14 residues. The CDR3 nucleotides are TGTGCCAGCAGTCAGGGACACAGGAACACTGAAGCTTTCTTT. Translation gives CASSQGHRNTEAFF.

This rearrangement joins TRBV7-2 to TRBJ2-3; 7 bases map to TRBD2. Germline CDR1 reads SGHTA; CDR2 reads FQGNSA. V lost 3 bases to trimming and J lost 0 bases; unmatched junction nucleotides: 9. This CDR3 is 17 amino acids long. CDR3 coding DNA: TGTGCCAGCAGCTTCGCCGGGGTGGGAGGGAGCACAGATACGCAGTATTTT. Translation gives CASSFAGVGGSTDTQYF.

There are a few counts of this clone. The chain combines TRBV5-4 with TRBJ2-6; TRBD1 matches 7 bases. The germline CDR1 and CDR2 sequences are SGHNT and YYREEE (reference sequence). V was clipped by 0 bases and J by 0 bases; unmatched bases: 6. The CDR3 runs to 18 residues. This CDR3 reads CASSLETGRSSGANVLTF. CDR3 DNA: TGTGCCAGCAGCTTGGAGACAGGGCGGAGCTCTGGGGCCAACGTCCTGACTTTC.

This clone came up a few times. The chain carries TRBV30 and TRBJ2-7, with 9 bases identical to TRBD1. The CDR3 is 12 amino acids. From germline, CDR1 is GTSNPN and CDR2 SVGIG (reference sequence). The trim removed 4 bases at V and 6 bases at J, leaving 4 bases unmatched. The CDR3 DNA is TGTGCCTGGACACGGACAGGGGTCGAGCAGTACTTC. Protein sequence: CAWTRTGVEQYF.

CDR3 sequence: CASSFSYNSPLHF. The CDR3 coding sequence is TGTGCCAGCAGCTTTTCCTATAATTCACCCCTCCACTTT. The V call is TRBV11-2, the J call TRBJ1-6; no clear D. Germline V gene lookup returns CDR1 SGHAT and CDR2 FQNNGV. Trimming removed 3 bases from V and 1 base from J, with 1 base in between. The CDR3 totals 13 residues.

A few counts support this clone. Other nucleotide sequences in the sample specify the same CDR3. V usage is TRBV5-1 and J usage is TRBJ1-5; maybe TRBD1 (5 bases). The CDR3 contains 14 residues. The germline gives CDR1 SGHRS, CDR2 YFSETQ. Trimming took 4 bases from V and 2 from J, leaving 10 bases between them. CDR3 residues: CASSPTGGNQPQHF. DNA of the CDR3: TGCGCCAGCAGCCCAACGGGGGGCAATCAGCCCCAGCATTTT.

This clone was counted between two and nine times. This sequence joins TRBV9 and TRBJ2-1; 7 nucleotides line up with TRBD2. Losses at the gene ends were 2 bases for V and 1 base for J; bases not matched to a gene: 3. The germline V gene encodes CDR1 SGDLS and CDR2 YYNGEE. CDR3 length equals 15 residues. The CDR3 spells CASSVNSGSYNEQFF. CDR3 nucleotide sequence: TGTGCCAGCAGCGTCAATAGCGGGTCCTACAATGAGCAGTTCTTC. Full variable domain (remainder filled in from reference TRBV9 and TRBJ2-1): DSGVTQTPKHLITATGQRVTLRCSPRSGDLSVYWYQQSLDQGLQFLIQYYNGEERAKGNILERFSAQQFPDLHSELNLSSLELGDSALYFCASSVNSGSYNEQFFGPGTRLTVL.